This TCR beta chain came from a study of molecular identifiers for immune sequencing clone quantification. A single record per CDR3 protein comes from TCRdb applying MiXCR to the PCR reads. The repertoire holds some 41,000 distinct CDR3 sequences, with about a quarter as singletons. The CDR3 contains 14 residues. Germline loops: CDR1 GTSNPN, CDR2 SVGIG (reference sequence). V dropped 8 bases and J dropped 0 bases, with 14 bases sitting between them. The chain uses TRBV30 and TRBJ2-1; D is possibly TRBD2 (5 bases). Input material: naive CD8+ T cells from blood, with Jurkat cell RNA spiked in. Subset in this sample: FACS-sorted CD8+CD4-CCR7+CD45RA+ naive T cells. The receptor was isolated from a human donor in good health. Some libraries in this study had Jurkat cell RNA spiked in. The DNA of the CDR3 is TGTGCCCGGGGTGTAGAAAGCTCCTACAATGAGCAGTTCTTC. The encoded protein is CARGVESSYNEQFF.